These 17 T cell receptor beta chains came from one sample sequenced in a study of CD8 T cells in Susac syndrome. cDNA came from around 0.54 to 1 ug RNA primed by random hexamers. TCRdb analysed the immunoSEQ multiplex PCR reads with MiXCR anew, one entry per CDR3 protein. The profile shows about 200,000 distinct CDR3 sequences, roughly 95% of them singletons. Sequencing was done on a sample of CD4+ T cells from PBMCs. Receptors originate from a human donor with multiple sclerosis.

The rearrangement uses TRBV7-9 and TRBJ2-3; D possibly uses TRBD1 or TRBD2 (5 bases each). CDR3 length: 17 residues. Germline CDR1 and CDR2: SEHNR and FQNEAQ (reference sequence). V lost 5 bases and J 4 bases, leaving 22 bases between the germline ends. The CDR3 is CASSNFGRWLGPDTQYF. In DNA, the CDR3 is TGTGCCAGCAGCAATTTCGGCCGGTGGTTGGGACCAGATACGCAGTATTTT.

This sequence joins TRBV2 and TRBJ1-5, with D unclear. Germline assignment: CDR1 SNHLY and CDR2 FYNNEI. V was shortened by 4 bases and J by 6 bases, with 10 bases between the two germline ends. This CDR3 is 13 amino acids long. The CDR3 sequence is CASSVYRSQPQHF. CDR3 DNA: TGTGCCAGCAGTGTATACAGATCTCAGCCCCAGCATTTT. Full variable domain (outside the CDR3, taken from reference TRBV2 and TRBJ1-5): EPEVTQTPSHQVTQMGQEVILRCVPISNHLYFYWYRQILGQKVEFLVSFYNNEISEKSEIFDDQFSVERPDGSNFTLKIRSTKLEDSAMYFCASSVYRSQPQHFGDGTRLSIL.

V and J are TRBV4-1 and TRBJ2-7; 13 nucleotides match TRBD2. The CDR3 is 16 residues long. Germline CDR1 and CDR2: MGHRA and YSYEKL. V lost 3 bases to trimming and J lost 7 bases; unmatched junction nucleotides: 9. DNA for the CDR3: TGCGCCAGCAGCCAGGATACTAGCGGGAGGGCCTGGGAGCAGTACTTC. Translated: CASSQDTSGRAWEQYF.

The rearrangement joins TRBV12-3 or TRBV12-4 to TRBJ1-1; TRBD1 might be the D (5 bases). Trimming pared 2 bases from V and 3 bases from J, leaving 13 bases between. The CDR3 length is 15 residues. CDR3 nucleotides: TGTGCCAGCAGTTTAAGTCAGGGTCTGGACACTGAAGCTTTCTTT. As protein: CASSLSQGLDTEAFF.

In its sample, this clonotype was seen a few times. The rearrangement uses TRBV9 and TRBJ2-1; 7 bases are shared with TRBD2. The CDR3 is made up of 13 amino acids. V lost 4 bases, J lost 5 bases, and 3 bases stayed unmatched. CDR1 is SGDLS, CDR2 YYNGEE, per germline. The CDR3 DNA is TGTGCCAGCAGCTTGGGGACTAACAATGAGCAGTTCTTC. Translated: CASSLGTNNEQFF. The entire variable domain, with the rest obtained from reference TRBV9 and TRBJ2-1, is as follows: DSGVTQTPKHLITATGQRVTLRCSPRSGDLSVYWYQQSLDQGLQFLIQYYNGEERAKGNILERFSAQQFPDLHSELNLSSLELGDSALYFCASSLGTNNEQFFGPGTRLTVL.

Comments on this clonotype: Mismatch with germline at one junction end may stem from a read error. The chain employs TRBV12-5 and TRBJ1-5, with unresolved D. This CDR3 is 14 amino acids long. CDR1 and CDR2 from the germline V gene are LGHNT and FRNRAP. The CDR3 spells CASVLAGEGQPQHF. The CDR3 DNA sequence: TGTGCTAGTGTTTTGGCCGGGGAGGGACAGCCCCAGCATTTT.

The rearrangement links TRBV7-2 to TRBJ2-3, with D maybe TRBD1 (6 bases). Germline-derived CDR1 and CDR2 are SGHTA and FQGNSA. There are 12 residues in the CDR3. Trimming removed 6 bases from V and 8 bases from J, with 12 bases in between. The chain's CDR3 is CASSGQHVTQYF. The DNA for the CDR3 is TGTGCCAGCAGTGGACAGCACGTTACGCAGTATTTT.

The chain couples TRBV27 to TRBJ1-5, with TRBD1 matching 7 bases. With V trimmed by 8 bases and J by 0 bases, 22 bases remained unmatched. Germline CDR1 reads MNHEY; CDR2 reads SMNVEV (reference sequence). The CDR3 covers 20 residues. The CDR3 DNA reads TGTGCCAGCGGGCACCATCCAGGGGGGGCGAGGTACGATAGCAATCAGCCCCAGCATTTT. Encoded protein: CASGHHPGGARYDSNQPQHF.

J is TRBJ2-5 and V is TRBV29-1; 9 bases map to TRBD2. V dropped 7 bases and J dropped 4; count of bases not matched to a gene: 13. The length of the CDR3 is 15 residues. Germline V gene data show CDR1 as SQVTM and CDR2 as ANQGSEA. The CDR3 protein is CSGKGAGGPRETQYF. The CDR3 DNA reads TGCAGCGGGAAGGGGGCGGGAGGGCCCCGAGAGACCCAGTACTTC.

The V and J genes are TRBV29-1 and TRBJ1-1; D is unclear. V lost 5 bases, J lost 1 base, and 5 bases lay in between. CDR1 is SQVTM, CDR2 ANQGSEA, per germline. CDR3 length equals 11 residues. CDR3 in amino acids: CSVIANTEAFF. The CDR3 DNA reads TGCAGCGTTATTGCGAACACTGAAGCTTTCTTT.

The chain recombines TRBV7-2 with TRBJ2-7; 10 bases fit TRBD1. The CDR3 sequence is 14 residues long. Unmatched junction bases numbered 4, after V lost 5 bases and J lost 3 bases. Germline loops: CDR1 SGHTA, CDR2 FQGNSA. The CDR3 region has the DNA TGTGCCAGCAGCGGCCGGGACAGGGGCTACGAGCAGTACTTC. It encodes CASSGRDRGYEQYF.

The chain couples TRBV5-1 to TRBJ2-5, with a weak D call TRBD2 (5 bases). V lost 1 base and J 4 bases, leaving 11 bases between the germline ends. The CDR3 has 14 amino acids. The germline V gene encodes CDR1 SGHRS and CDR2 YFSETQ. CDR3 bases: TGCGCCAGCAGCTTGATAAGCGGAAGAGAGACCCAGTACTTC. Its protein is CASSLISGRETQYF.

The CDR3 reads CATSDEGLAGATGQFF. The CDR3 nucleotides are TGTGCCACCAGTGATGAAGGACTAGCGGGAGCCACTGGGCAGTTCTTC. The gene calls are TRBV24-1 and TRBJ2-1; 13 nucleotides align to TRBD2. Per the germline V gene, CDR1 is KGHDR and CDR2 is SFDVKD. V shed 3 bases and J 12 bases; nucleotides not matched to a gene: 10. This CDR3 contains 16 residues.

The gene calls are TRBV20-1 and TRBJ1-5; TRBD1 matches 7 bases. V was clipped by 6 bases and J by 2 bases; unmatched bases: 7. This CDR3 is 14 amino acids long. Germline V CDR1 and CDR2: DFQATT, SNEGSKA (reference sequence). CDR3 protein: CSALDRERNQPQHF. The CDR3 bases are TGCAGTGCCCTTGACAGGGAGCGCAATCAGCCCCAGCATTTT.

The V and J genes are TRBV14 and TRBJ1-1; 9 bases agree with TRBD1. Germline V gene sequence: CDR1 SGHDN, CDR2 FVKESK. The CDR3 runs 13 residues. The V and J ends lost 4 bases and 6 bases, in that order; junction bases with no gene match: 3. The CDR3: CASSLDRGSEAFF. The CDR3 DNA reads as TGTGCCAGCAGCCTGGACAGGGGTTCTGAAGCTTTCTTT. The variable domain in full, completed from reference TRBV14 and TRBJ1-1, reads EAGVTQFPSHSVIEKGQTVTLRCDPISGHDNLYWYRRVMGKEIKFLLHFVKESKQDESGMPNNRFLAERTGGTYSTLKVQPAELEDSGVYFCASSLDRGSEAFFGQGTRLTVV.

The J gene is TRBJ2-5, the V gene TRBV29-1; the D gene is possibly TRBD1 (5 bases). Trimming cost V 8 bases and J 3 bases, with 25 bases left between them. Germline CDR1 SQVTM, CDR2 ANQGSEA. This CDR3 has 16 amino acids. In nucleotides, the CDR3 is TGCAGCCCTCGCCAACAGGCCTCGGCCCCAAAAGAGACCCAGTACTTC. Protein product: CSPRQQASAPKETQYF.

The rearrangement joins TRBV6-1 to TRBJ1-5; D is uncertain. Germline V gene data show CDR1 as MNHNS and CDR2 as SASEGT. V lost 7 bases and J lost 1, with 11 bases in between. CDR3 length equals 14 residues. Here the CDR3 reads CASNPTGSNQPQHF. CDR3 in DNA: TGTGCCAGCAACCCGACGGGGAGCAATCAGCCCCAGCATTTT.